This T cell receptor beta chain came from a study of blood T cell repertoires in COVID-19. Study context: Collection of acute and convalescent COVID-19 samples took place in the United States, Italy and Spain. T cells, B-cell-depleted T cells, or PBMCs supplied cDNA or gDNA.

V trimming: 5 bases; J trimming: 5 bases; junction bases outside the gene matches: 6. CDR3 size: 14 residues. From germline, CDR1 is SGHAT and CDR2 FQNNGV. How the authors handled the data: Quantification of nucleated cells was approximated via reference gene primer amplification. The repertoire was sequenced with immunoSEQ multiplex PCR; TCRdb's copy has only in-frame clones and lacks some. D and trimming were read from the DNA, whereas the V and J calls and clone size are those reported in that table. The sample includes more than 100,000 clones, around three quarters seen only once; the top ten take around 15%.

The rearrangement links TRBV11-2 to TRBJ1-1, with 9 nucleotides matching TRBD1. Sequencing was done on a sample of peripheral blood. The receptor's source is a man aged 55-75 years with active or convalescent COVID-19. CDR3 nucleotides: TGTGCCAGCAGCCCGGGACAGGGATTTACTGAAGCTTTCTTT. It is translated as CASSPGQGFTEAFF.